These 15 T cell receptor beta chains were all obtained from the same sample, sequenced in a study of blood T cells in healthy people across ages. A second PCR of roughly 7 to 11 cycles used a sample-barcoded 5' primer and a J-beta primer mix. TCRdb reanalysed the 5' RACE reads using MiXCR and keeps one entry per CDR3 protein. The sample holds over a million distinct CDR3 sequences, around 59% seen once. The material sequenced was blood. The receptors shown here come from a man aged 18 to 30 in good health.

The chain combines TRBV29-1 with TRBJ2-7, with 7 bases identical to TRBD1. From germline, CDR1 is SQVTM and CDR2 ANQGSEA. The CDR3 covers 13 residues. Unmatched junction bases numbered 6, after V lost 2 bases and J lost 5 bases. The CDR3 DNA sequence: TGCAGCGTTGAAAACAGGGGATTAAACGAGCAGTACTTC. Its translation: CSVENRGLNEQYF.

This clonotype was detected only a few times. CDR3 sequence (DNA): TGCGCCAGCATTGGGGAAGACTACGAGCAGTACTTC. Its protein product is CASIGEDYEQYF. The chain uses TRBV5-1 and TRBJ2-7; no definite D call. Trimming shortened V by 6 bases and J by 3 bases, and 10 bases separated the two germline ends. The CDR3 consists of 12 residues. Germline V gives CDR1 SGHRS, CDR2 YFSETQ.

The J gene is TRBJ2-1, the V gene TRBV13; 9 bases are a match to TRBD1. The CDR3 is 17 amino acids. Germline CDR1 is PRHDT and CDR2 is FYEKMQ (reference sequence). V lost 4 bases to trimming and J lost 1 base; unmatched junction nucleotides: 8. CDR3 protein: CASSSTGQGISYNEQFF. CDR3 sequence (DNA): TGTGCCAGCAGCTCGACGGGACAGGGTATTTCCTACAATGAGCAGTTCTTC.

The CDR3 protein is CASSFPRTGGLNIQYF. As DNA, the CDR3 is TGTGCCAGCAGCTTTCCCCGGACAGGGGGCTTAAACATTCAGTACTTC. J is TRBJ2-4 and V is TRBV7-2, with 11 bases that match TRBD1. Germline V gene sequence: CDR1 SGHTA, CDR2 FQGNSA. Germline trimming cut 3 bases from V and 6 bases from J; bases unmatched to any gene: 7. This CDR3 spans 16 amino acids.

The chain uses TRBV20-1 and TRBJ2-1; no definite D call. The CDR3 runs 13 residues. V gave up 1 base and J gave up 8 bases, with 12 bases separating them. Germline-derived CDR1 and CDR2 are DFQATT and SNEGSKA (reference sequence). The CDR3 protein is CSARVRINDEQFF. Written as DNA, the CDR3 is TGCAGTGCTAGAGTCCGGATTAACGATGAGCAGTTCTTC.

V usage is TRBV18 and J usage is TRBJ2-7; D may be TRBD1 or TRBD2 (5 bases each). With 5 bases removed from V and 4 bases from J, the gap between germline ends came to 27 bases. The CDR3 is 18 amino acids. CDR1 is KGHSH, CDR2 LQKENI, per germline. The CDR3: CASSNDGTAAQDPYEQYF. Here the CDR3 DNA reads TGTGCCAGCTCAAACGACGGGACGGCAGCCCAAGACCCTTACGAGCAGTACTTC.

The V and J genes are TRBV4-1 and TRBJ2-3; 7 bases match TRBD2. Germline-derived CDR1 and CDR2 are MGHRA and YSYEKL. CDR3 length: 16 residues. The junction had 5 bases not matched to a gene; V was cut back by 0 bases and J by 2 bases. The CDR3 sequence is CASSQDQLAATDTQYF. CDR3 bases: TGCGCCAGCAGCCAAGATCAGCTAGCGGCCACAGATACGCAGTATTTT.

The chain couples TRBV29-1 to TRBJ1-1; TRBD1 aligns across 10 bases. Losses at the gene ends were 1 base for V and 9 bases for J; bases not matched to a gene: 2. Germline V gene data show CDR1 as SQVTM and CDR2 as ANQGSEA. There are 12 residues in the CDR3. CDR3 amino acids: CSVEGGQGKAFF. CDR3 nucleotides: TGCAGCGTTGAAGGGGGACAGGGGAAAGCTTTCTTT.

The CDR3 DNA is TGTGCCAGCAGTTTTGCCGACAGGGGGCAGGGTCAACCCTATGGCTACACCTTC. This codes for CASSFADRGQGQPYGYTF. This sequence joins TRBV28 and TRBJ1-2; 10 nucleotides align to TRBD1. The V and J ends lost 3 bases and 4 bases, in that order; junction bases with no gene match: 14. This CDR3 contains 18 residues. CDR1 is MDHEN, CDR2 SYDVKM, per germline.

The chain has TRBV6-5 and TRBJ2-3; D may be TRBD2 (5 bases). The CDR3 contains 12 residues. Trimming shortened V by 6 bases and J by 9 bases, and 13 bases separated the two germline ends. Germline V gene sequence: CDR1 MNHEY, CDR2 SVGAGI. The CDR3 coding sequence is TGTGCCAGCAGGGCAGGACTGCTCACGCAGTATTTT. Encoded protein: CASRAGLLTQYF.

The CDR3 loop reads CASSPYSTGGVEQYF. The CDR3 DNA follows: TGTGCCAGCAGCCCTTACTCAACTGGAGGGGTCGAGCAGTACTTC. The chain carries TRBV7-6 and TRBJ2-7, with D maybe TRBD2 (6 bases). V was pared by 5 bases and J by 6 bases, with 20 bases between. The CDR3 extends over 15 amino acids. In germline, CDR1 is SGHVS, CDR2 FNYEAQ.

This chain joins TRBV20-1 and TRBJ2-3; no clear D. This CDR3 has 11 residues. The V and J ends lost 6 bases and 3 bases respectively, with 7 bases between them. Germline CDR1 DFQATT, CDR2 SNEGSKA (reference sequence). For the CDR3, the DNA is TGCAGTGCCCTCGCAACAGATACGCAGTATTTT. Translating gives CSALATDTQYF.

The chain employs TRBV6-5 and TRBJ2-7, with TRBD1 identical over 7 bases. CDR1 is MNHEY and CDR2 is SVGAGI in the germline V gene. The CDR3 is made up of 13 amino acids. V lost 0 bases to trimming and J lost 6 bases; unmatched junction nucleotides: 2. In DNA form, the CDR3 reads TGTGCCAGCAGTTACTCGGGACAGCTCGAGCAGTACTTC. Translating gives CASSYSGQLEQYF.

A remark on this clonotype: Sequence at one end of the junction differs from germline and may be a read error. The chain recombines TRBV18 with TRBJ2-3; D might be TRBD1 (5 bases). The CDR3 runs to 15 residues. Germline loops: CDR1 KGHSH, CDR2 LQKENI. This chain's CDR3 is CASSPPVDSRCEQYF. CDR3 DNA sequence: TGTGCCAGCTCACCACCTGTAGACAGCAGATGCGAGCAGTACTTT.

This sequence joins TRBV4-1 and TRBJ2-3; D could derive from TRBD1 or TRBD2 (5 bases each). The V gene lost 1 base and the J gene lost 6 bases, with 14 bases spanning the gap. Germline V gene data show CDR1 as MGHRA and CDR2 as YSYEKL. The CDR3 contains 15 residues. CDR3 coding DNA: TGCGCCAGCAGCCAAGTAGGGACCGGCTTGGATACGCAGTATTTT. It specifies CASSQVGTGLDTQYF.